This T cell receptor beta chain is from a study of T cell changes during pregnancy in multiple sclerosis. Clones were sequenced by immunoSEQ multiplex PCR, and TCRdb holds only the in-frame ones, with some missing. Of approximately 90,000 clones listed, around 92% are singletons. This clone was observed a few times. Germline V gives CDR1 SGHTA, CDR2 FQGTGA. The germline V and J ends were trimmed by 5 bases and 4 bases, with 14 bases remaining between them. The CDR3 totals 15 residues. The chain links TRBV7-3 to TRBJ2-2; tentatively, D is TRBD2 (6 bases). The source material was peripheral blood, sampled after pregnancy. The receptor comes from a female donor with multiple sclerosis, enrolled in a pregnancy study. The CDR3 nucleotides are TGTGCCAGCAGCGGATCGCGGGGCGGCACCGGGGAGCTGTTTTTT. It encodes CASSGSRGGTGELFF.